This is a list of T cell receptor beta chains from one sample in a study of cytomegalovirus exposure and HLA in healthy donors. Libraries were prepared by immunoSEQ multiplex PCR; TCRdb keeps only in-frame clonotypes and omits some of them. The sample yields around 100,000 clones, roughly four fifths seen once. Sequencing was performed on PBMCs. The receptors were gathered from a woman in her sixties in good health and CMV-seropositive. CDR3s include the opening cysteine and the closing phenylalanine or tryptophan. D genes are given only for firm matches. Only some rows state a clone size, as once, few, many or a class for expanded clones.

TRBD1,TRBV6-1,TRBJ2-2,-,TGTGCCACCGCTACAGGGGCCGACACCGGGGAGCTGTTTTTT,CATATGADTGELFF
TRBD2,TRBV4-2,TRBJ2-3,-,TGTGCCAGCAGCCAAGGTCTAGCGGGAACCGCAGATACGCAGTATTTT,CASSQGLAGTADTQYF
-,TRBV7-2,TRBJ2-2,-,TGTGCCAGCAGCTTAGGATTTCGGACCGGGGAGCTGTTTTTT,CASSLGFRTGELFF
TRBD2,TRBV10-1,TRBJ2-1,-,TGCGCCAGCAGTGTCGGGCGGGAGAATGGAAATGAGCAGTTCTTC,CASSVGRENGNEQFF
-,TRBV15,TRBJ1-4,-,TGTGCCACCAGCAGCAGTTACAGGGAGCCAATTGAAAAACTGTTTTTT,CATSSSYREPIEKLFF
TRBD2,TRBV18,TRBJ2-1,once,TGTGCCAGCTCCCCCGGGAGGGAAGTCAACAATGAGCAGTTCTTC,CASSPGREVNNEQFF
-,TRBV9,TRBJ1-1,-,TGTGCCAGCAGCCGGGACTTAAAGAACACTGAAGCTTTCTTT,CASSRDLKNTEAFF
TRBD2,TRBV7-9,TRBJ2-1,-,TGTGCCAGCAGCCCGAAGACTAGCGGGAGTTACAATGAGCAGTTCTTC,CASSPKTSGSYNEQFF
TRBD1,TRBV2,TRBJ2-7,-,TGTGCCAGCAGTGAAAGGGGGCCCTACGAGCAGTACTTC,CASSERGPYEQYF
TRBD2,TRBV6-1,TRBJ2-5,-,TGTGCCAGCTCAGGACTAGCGGGACGAGAGACCCAGTACTTC,CASSGLAGRETQYF
-,TRBV2,TRBJ1-5,-,TGTGCCAGCACCCTACCTGGGAGGCCCCAGCATTTT,CASTLPGRPQHF
TRBD1,TRBV23-1,TRBJ2-7,-,TGCGCCAGCAGCCCAGTTGAGGACAGGGTCTACGAGCAGTACTTC,CASSPVEDRVYEQYF
-,TRBV2,TRBJ2-7,-,TGTGCCAGCAGTCAAACCGACAGGCAGGACTACGAGCAGTACTTC,CASSQTDRQDYEQYF
TRBD1,TRBV4-1,TRBJ1-1,-,TGCGCCAGCAGCCAAGTAGACAGGGATTACACTGAAGCTTTCTTT,CASSQVDRDYTEAFF
TRBD1,TRBV6-1,TRBJ1-5,-,TGTGCCAGCAGGACCGGGACAGGGCATCTTAGGCCCCAGCATTTT,CASRTGTGHLRPQHF
-,TRBV28,TRBJ1-1,-,TGTGCCAGCATAGGGGGGGTCCTGAACACTGAAGCTTTCTTT,CASIGGVLNTEAFF
TRBD1,TRBV4-1,TRBJ2-7,-,TGCGCCAGCAGCCATCCGGGACAGGGGACTTTTCCGTACGAGCAGTACTTC,CASSHPGQGTFPYEQYF
-,TRBV30,TRBJ2-1,-,TGTGCCTGGAGTAAGCTACTTAGCTCCTACAATGAGCAGTTCTTC,CAWSKLLSSYNEQFF
TRBD1,TRBV6-1,TRBJ1-3,-,TGTGCCAGCAGTGGAGGGACAGCTGGAAACACCATATATTTT,CASSGGTAGNTIYF
TRBD2,TRBV9,TRBJ2-7,-,TGTGCCAGCAGCGTAGAAGGGACTAGCGGGAGTTACGAGCAGTACTTC,CASSVEGTSGSYEQYF
-,TRBV6-6,TRBJ2-7,-,TGTGCCAGCAGTTCGCCTAGCTCCTACGAGCAGTACTTC,CASSSPSSYEQYF
TRBD1,TRBV5-1,TRBJ1-2,few,TGCGCCAGTACCCCAGGGGGAAGTATTAACTATGGCTACACCTTC,CASTPGGSINYGYTF
-,TRBV28,TRBJ2-7,few,TGTGCCAGCAGGGGGGACATTAAGTACTTC,CASRGDIKYF
TRBD2,TRBV7-3,TRBJ2-3,-,TGTGCCAGCAGCAACGGGACTAGATCAGATACGCAGTATTTT,CASSNGTRSDTQYF
TRBD2,TRBV28,TRBJ2-1,once,TGTGCCAGCAGTTTCCGTCTAGCGGGCTACAATGAGCAGTTCTTC,CASSFRLAGYNEQFF